A selection of T cell receptor beta chains follows, all from one sample in a study of blood T cell repertoires in COVID-19. The repertoire was sequenced with immunoSEQ multiplex PCR; TCRdb's copy has only in-frame clones and lacks some. The sample holds roughly 250,000 clones; around 82% are singletons and the top ten take 4.5% to 6%. The sequenced sample consisted of peripheral blood. The receptors derive from a woman of 80 years or more with active or convalescent COVID-19. CDR3s include the opening cysteine and the closing phenylalanine or tryptophan. D genes are given only for firm matches. Some rows have no size entry. The others give once, few or many, or a class for an expanded clone.

D	V	J	size	CDR3	DNA
-	TRBV30	TRBJ1-2	-	CAWSVLPGGGYTF	TGTGCCTGGAGTGTACTCCCCGGCGGCGGCTACACCTTC
-	TRBV28	TRBJ1-2	-	CASSFSQGHYGYTF	TGTGCCAGCAGTTTTAGCCAGGGGCATTATGGCTACACCTTC
-	TRBV28	TRBJ1-6	-	CASSSRDSPLHF	TGTGCCAGCAGCTCTCGGGATTCACCCCTCCACTTT
-	TRBV5-4	TRBJ1-3	-	CASSFIGGGLRGNTIYF	TGTGCCAGCAGCTTTATCGGGGGAGGGCTGCGAGGAAACACCATATATTTT
TRBD2	TRBV2	TRBJ2-2	-	CASSDGIAGAGTGELFF	TGTGCCAGCAGTGACGGAATTGCGGGAGCCGGGACCGGGGAGCTGTTTTTT
-	TRBV6-5	TRBJ1-2	-	CASRPPDRNYGYTF	TGTGCCAGCAGACCCCCGGACAGAAACTATGGCTACACCTTC
-	TRBV28	TRBJ1-2	-	CASSLSGQTRGYGYTF	TGTGCCAGCAGTTTATCCGGACAGACCCGAGGTTATGGCTACACCTTC
TRBD1	TRBV5-1	TRBJ1-6	few	CASSSTGVGSSPLHF	TGCGCCAGCAGCTCTACAGGGGTGGGTTCTTCACCCCTCCACTTT
-	TRBV19	TRBJ2-3	-	CASSVEANTQYF	TGTGCCAGTAGCGTTGAGGCTAATACGCAGTATTTT
TRBD2	TRBV5-4	TRBJ2-1	-	CASSTPTSGRGESEQFF	TGTGCCAGCAGCACTCCTACTAGCGGAAGGGGGGAGAGCGAGCAGTTCTTC
-	TRBV3-1/TRBV3-2	TRBJ1-2	-	CASSHRENYGYTF	TGTGCCAGCAGCCACCGGGAAAACTATGGCTACACCTTC
-	TRBV28	TRBJ2-3	-	CASSPFPSTDTQYF	TGTGCCAGCAGCCCCTTTCCCAGCACAGATACGCAGTATTTT
-	TRBV9	TRBJ1-1	-	CASSVVSNTEAFF	TGTGCCAGCAGCGTAGTCTCGAACACTGAAGCTTTCTTT
-	TRBV5-4	TRBJ1-1	-	CASSDPTGRYTEAFF	TGTGCCAGCAGCGACCCGACAGGAAGATACACTGAAGCTTTCTTT
-	TRBV3-1/TRBV3-2	TRBJ2-5	-	CASSQVSGLQETQYF	TGTGCCAGCAGCCAAGTATCAGGGCTCCAAGAGACCCAGTACTTC
-	TRBV4-1	TRBJ1-5	-	CASSPTDNSNQPQHF	TGCGCCAGCAGCCCCACCGACAATAGCAATCAGCCCCAGCATTTT
TRBD2	TRBV28	TRBJ2-7	-	CASSRAGRAVGEQYF	TGTGCCAGCAGCCGTGCGGGGAGGGCGGTGGGAGAGCAGTACTTC
TRBD1	TRBV28	TRBJ1-3	-	CASSSGQGYSGNTIYF	TGTGCCAGCAGTTCGGGACAGGGGTACTCTGGAAACACCATATATTTT
-	TRBV6-5	TRBJ2-7	-	CASSNLYEQYF	TGTGCCAGCAGTAACCTATACGAGCAGTACTTC
-	TRBV4-2	TRBJ2-6	-	CASSQESHSGANVLTF	TGTGCCAGCAGCCAAGAAAGCCACTCTGGGGCCAACGTCCTGACTTTC
-	TRBV3-1/TRBV3-2	TRBJ2-1	-	CASSQGALATYNEQFF	TGTGCCAGCAGCCAAGGCGCGCTAGCGACCTACAATGAGCAGTTCTTC
-	TRBV4-1	TRBJ1-1	-	CASSQGASGVNTEAFF	TGCGCCAGCAGCCAAGGAGCCTCGGGAGTGAACACTGAAGCTTTCTTT
TRBD1	TRBV28	TRBJ2-1	few	CASSLLAGGGSLFF	TGTGCCAGCAGTTTATTGGCAGGGGGCGGCAGCCTGTTCTTC
-	TRBV5-4	TRBJ1-1	once	CASSHILQGTEAFF	TGTGCCAGCAGCCATATACTCCAGGGCACTGAAGCTTTCTTT
TRBD2	TRBV3-1/TRBV3-2	TRBJ2-5	-	CASSPSGGQETQYF	TGTGCCAGCAGCCCTAGCGGGGGCCAAGAGACCCAGTACTTC
TRBD1	TRBV9	TRBJ1-3	-	CASSSRDRGSSGNTIYF	TGTGCCAGCAGCTCCCGGGACAGGGGAAGCTCAGGAAACACCATATATTTT
-	TRBV7-9	TRBJ1-4	-	CASSLPTVSTNEKLFF	TGTGCCAGCAGCTTACCAACGGTATCAACTAATGAAAAACTGTTTTTT
-	TRBV7-5	TRBJ1-5	-	CARSPNPSGSPGPMDQPQHF	TGTGCCAGAAGCCCTAACCCCTCGGGGAGCCCCGGGCCCATGGATCAGCCCCAGCATTTT
TRBD2	TRBV28	TRBJ2-3	-	CASSVISGGAPDTQYF	TGTGCCAGCAGTGTAATTAGCGGGGGGGCCCCAGATACGCAGTATTTT
TRBD1	TRBV19	TRBJ2-7	once	CASSKGQGTYEQYF	TGTGCCAGTAGTAAGGGACAGGGGACCTACGAGCAGTACTTC
-	TRBV7-9	TRBJ1-6	-	CASSLEGGATSRTLHF	TGTGCCAGCAGCTTAGAGGGTGGGGCGACCTCGAGGACCCTCCACTTT
-	TRBV18	TRBJ1-1	-	CASSPRQDTEAFF	TGTGCCAGCTCACCCCGACAGGACACTGAAGCTTTCTTT
-	TRBV5-1	TRBJ1-1	once	CASTVQGNTEAFF	TGCGCCAGCACTGTACAGGGGAACACTGAAGCTTTCTTT
TRBD1	TRBV30	TRBJ1-5	-	CAWSSAGGYNQPQHF	TGTGCCTGGAGTTCGGCAGGGGGCTACAATCAGCCCCAGCATTTT
TRBD1	TRBV15	TRBJ1-4	-	CATSRDKTGTGDWGNEKLFF	TGTGCCACCAGCAGAGACAAAACCGGGACAGGGGATTGGGGTAATGAAAAACTGTTTTTT
TRBD2	TRBV6-5	TRBJ2-1	-	CASSYSGASGAYEQFF	TGTGCCAGCAGTTACTCAGGGGCTAGCGGGGCCTATGAGCAGTTCTTC
-	TRBV2	TRBJ2-5	-	CASVQKGARQETQYF	TGTGCCAGCGTTCAAAAAGGGGCCAGGCAAGAGACCCAGTACTTC
-	TRBV6-5	TRBJ1-5	-	CASSYSPGQPQHF	TGTGCCAGCAGTTACTCACCGGGGCAGCCCCAGCATTTT
-	TRBV15	TRBJ1-4	-	CATSRDSTGRVGKLFF	TGTGCCACCAGCAGAGATTCCACAGGGCGGGTTGGGAAACTGTTTTTT
TRBD2	TRBV10-1	TRBJ2-7	-	CASSEIAGDYEQYF	TGCGCCAGCAGTGAGATAGCGGGGGACTACGAGCAGTACTTC
TRBD1	TRBV10-1	TRBJ2-7	-	CASREDRVNSYEQYF	TGCGCCAGCAGAGAAGACAGGGTGAACTCCTACGAGCAGTACTTC
-	TRBV6-6	TRBJ1-2	-	CASSYQPGPSTYGYTF	TGTGCCAGCAGTTACCAGCCAGGGCCCTCCACATATGGCTACACCTTC
TRBD1	TRBV5-5	TRBJ1-2	-	CASKGDSYGYTF	TGTGCCAGTAAGGGGGACAGCTATGGCTACACCTTC
-	TRBV20-1	TRBJ2-3	-	CILSTDTQYF	TGCATTCTTAGCACAGATACGCAGTATTTT
TRBD2	TRBV24-1	TRBJ2-1	-	CATSPHLAGGLNEQFF	TGTGCCACCAGTCCCCATCTAGCGGGGGGGCTTAATGAGCAGTTCTTC
TRBD2	TRBV5-1	TRBJ2-7	many	CASSGGLVEEQYF	TGCGCCAGCAGCGGGGGACTAGTTGAGGAGCAGTACTTC
-	TRBV5-1	TRBJ2-6	-	CASSPGGTRSGANVLTF	TGCGCCAGCAGCCCAGGGGGGACTCGGTCTGGGGCCAACGTCCTGACTTTC
TRBD1	TRBV6-1	TRBJ1-1	once	CASSEHAGGRTEAFF	TGTGCCAGCAGTGAACACGCAGGGGGCCGGACTGAAGCTTTCTTT
-	TRBV30	TRBJ1-2	-	CAWSPPGFYTF	TGTGCCTGGTCCCCACCGGGATTCTACACCTTC
-	TRBV5-6	TRBJ1-1	-	CASSYQALNTEAFF	TGTGCCAGCAGCTATCAAGCTCTGAACACTGAAGCTTTCTTT
-	TRBV15	TRBJ1-2	once	CATSRVAGRANYGYTF	TGTGCCACCAGCAGAGTGGCAGGCAGAGCTAACTATGGCTACACCTTC
TRBD2	TRBV5-1	TRBJ2-5	-	CASQREALPETQYF	TGCGCCAGCCAGCGGGAAGCTTTGCCAGAGACCCAGTACTTC
-	TRBV7-8	TRBJ2-3	-	CASSLGFWTASTDTQYF	TGTGCCAGCAGCTTAGGATTCTGGACAGCTAGCACAGATACGCAGTATTTT
TRBD2	TRBV24-1	TRBJ2-1	-	CATSDFGGGRDEQFF	TGTGCCACCAGTGATTTCGGCGGGGGGAGGGATGAGCAGTTCTTC
TRBD2	TRBV6-1	TRBJ2-3	-	CASSEGLAGGPLATQYF	TGTGCCAGCAGTGAAGGACTAGCGGGGGGGCCCCTAGCTACGCAGTATTTT
TRBD1	TRBV29-1	TRBJ1-1	-	CSVSRGDTEAFF	TGCAGCGTCTCCAGGGGGGACACTGAAGCTTTCTTT
-	TRBV2	TRBJ1-2	-	CASSDGTNYGYTF	TGTGCCAGCAGTGACGGGACAAACTATGGCTACACCTTC
-	TRBV7-9	TRBJ1-1	few	CASSRAVMNTEAFF	TGTGCCAGCAGCCGAGCGGTCATGAACACTGAAGCTTTCTTT
TRBD2	TRBV4-1	TRBJ2-7	-	CASSHRTSGVYEQYF	TGCGCCAGCAGCCATAGGACTAGCGGGGTCTACGAGCAGTACTTC